The 21 T cell receptor beta chains listed next were all sequenced from one sample in a study of T-cell reconstitution after alpha-beta-depleted transplantation in children. Unique molecular identifiers were incorporated during preparation of the TCRbeta library. From the PCR reads, TCRdb called clonotypes with MiXCR, one entry per CDR3 protein. The sample yields 250,000 to 400,000 distinct CDR3 sequences, approximately 23% seen once. This specimen was PBMCs, mostly from graft donor cells, taken 180 days after TCRalphabeta/CD19-depleted stem cell transplant. These receptors came from a male patient younger than 18 who had a stem cell transplant for acute lymphoblastic leukemia, so the T cells may come from the graft donor.

There are a few counts of this clonotype. The chain is built from TRBV7-8 and TRBJ2-7; 8 nucleotides align to TRBD1. V lost 2 bases to trimming and J lost 7 bases; unmatched junction nucleotides: 7. This CDR3 has 14 amino acids. The V gene's germline CDR1 is SGHVS and CDR2 FQNEAQ. This CDR3 reads CASSLYGQGKEQYF. The CDR3 nucleotides are TGTGCCAGCAGCTTATACGGACAGGGTAAAGAGCAGTACTTC. Combining the CDR3 with reference TRBV7-8 and TRBJ2-7 gives the whole variable domain GAGVSQSPRYKVAKRGQDVALRCDPISGHVSLFWYQQALGQGPEFLTYFQNEAQLDKSGLPSDRFFAERPEGSVSTLKIQRTQQEDSAVYLCASSLYGQGKEQYFGPGTRLTVT.

V usage is TRBV20-1 and J usage is TRBJ2-1; 14 bases agree with TRBD2. V lost 1 base, J lost 4 bases, and 9 bases stayed unmatched. From germline, CDR1 is DFQATT and CDR2 SNEGSKA (reference sequence). CDR3 size: 18 residues. The CDR3 coding sequence is TGCAGTGCTAGAGGCTGGACTAGCGGGAGGCTCGGATACAATGAGCAGTTCTTC. Protein: CSARGWTSGRLGYNEQFF.

The rearrangement joins TRBV20-1 to TRBJ1-5; D unresolved. Trimming removed 5 bases from V and 2 bases from J, with 10 bases in between. In germline, CDR1 is DFQATT, CDR2 SNEGSKA (reference sequence). The CDR3 totals 13 residues. CDR3 coding DNA: TGCAGTGCTCCGTACAATGGCAATCAGCCCCAGCATTTT. It translates to CSAPYNGNQPQHF.

The CDR3 spells CSVEKGGTEAFF. The DNA of the CDR3 is TGCAGCGTTGAAAAAGGGGGCACTGAAGCTTTCTTT. The chain couples TRBV29-1 to TRBJ1-1, with D perhaps TRBD1 (6 bases). Trimming stripped 2 bases from V and 4 bases from J, with 8 bases between. This CDR3 has 12 residues. Germline V gives CDR1 SQVTM, CDR2 ANQGSEA.

This sequence joins TRBV7-6 and TRBJ2-3; D gene uncertain. Germline lookup yields CDR1 SGHVS and CDR2 FNYEAQ. Trimming cost V 3 bases and J 6 bases, with 10 bases left between them. The CDR3 runs to 13 residues. DNA of the CDR3: TGTGCCAGCAGCTTCCCCGGCAGTGATACGCAGTATTTT. It is translated as CASSFPGSDTQYF. The full variable domain, its missing parts supplied by reference TRBV7-6 and TRBJ2-3, is GAGVSQSPRYKVTKRGQDVALRCDPISGHVSLYWYRQALGQGPEFLTYFNYEAQQDKSGLPNDRFSAERPEGSISTLTIQRTEQRDSAMYRCASSFPGSDTQYFGPGTRLTVL.

A few counts support this clonotype. V is TRBV7-8 and J is TRBJ1-5, with a weak D call TRBD1 (5 bases). Per germline, CDR1 SGHVS and CDR2 FQNEAQ. The CDR3 has 17 residues. The V end was cut by 5 bases, the J end by 0 bases, with 17 bases between. This CDR3 reads CASSTRIRTNSNQPQHF. For the CDR3, the DNA is TGTGCCAGCAGCACCCGAATTAGGACAAATAGCAATCAGCCCCAGCATTTT.

This clonotype was observed a handful of times. The CDR3 bases are TGTGCCAGCAGCTTAGGAGGTCCAGGGGTGCTGGATAGCAATCAGCCCCAGCATTTT. Amino acids: CASSLGGPGVLDSNQPQHF. V usage is TRBV7-6 and J usage is TRBJ1-5; TRBD1 is a possible D gene (6 bases). Germline V gene data show CDR1 as SGHVS and CDR2 as FNYEAQ. V was shortened by 1 base and J by 0 bases, with 19 bases between the two germline ends. The CDR3 loop spans 19 amino acids.

The chain employs TRBV10-2 and TRBJ2-7, with D maybe TRBD1 (6 bases). Deletions cut 3 bases from V and 2 bases from J, with 11 bases between. CDR3 size: 14 residues. Germline V gene data show CDR1 as WSHSY and CDR2 as SAAADI. CDR3: CASSDRGQTYEQYF. CDR3 nucleotides: TGCGCCAGCAGTGACCGCGGACAGACCTACGAGCAGTACTTC.

This clonotype was counted between two and nine times. J is TRBJ2-3 and V is TRBV20-1; weak D call: TRBD2 (6 bases). Germline values: CDR1 DFQATT, CDR2 SNEGSKA (reference sequence). The CDR3 runs 14 residues. Between the trimmed V and J ends, which lost 5 bases and 0 bases, there was a span of 12 bases. CDR3 protein: CSASRDFSTDTQYF. The CDR3, as DNA: TGCAGTGCTTCCCGGGACTTTAGCACAGATACGCAGTATTTT.

J is TRBJ2-7 and V is TRBV7-8, with 7 bases lining up with TRBD2. V lost 5 bases, J lost 2 bases, and 9 bases stayed unmatched. The length of the CDR3 is 15 residues. Germline CDR1 reads SGHVS; CDR2 reads FQNEAQ. The CDR3 region has the DNA TGTGCCAGCAGCACCCAGAGGGAGGGCCCCTACGAGCAGTACTTC. Its protein product is CASSTQREGPYEQYF.

The chain is built from TRBV12-3 or TRBV12-4 and TRBJ2-7; 8 nucleotides match TRBD2. The length of the CDR3 is 14 residues. V gave up 3 bases and J gave up 1 base; unmatched junction bases: 2. The CDR3 loop reads CASSFSGNSYEQYF. CDR3 nucleotide sequence: TGTGCCAGCAGTTTTAGCGGGAATTCCTACGAGCAGTACTTC.

This clonotype was counted ten times or more. The chain uses TRBV6-5 and TRBJ1-1, with D unresolved. The CDR3 loop spans 12 amino acids. The ends were cut back, 4 bases at V and 8 bases at J, with 11 bases in the middle. From germline, CDR1 is MNHEY and CDR2 SVGAGI. The CDR3 loop reads CASSSGQNEAFF. The CDR3 DNA reads as TGTGCCAGCAGTTCCGGGCAGAACGAAGCTTTCTTT.

The V and J genes are TRBV7-3 and TRBJ2-1; 7 bases line up with TRBD1. The CDR3 totals 16 residues. Germline CDR1 reads SGHTA; CDR2 reads FQGTGA. V gave up 6 bases and J gave up 3 bases; unmatched junction bases: 11. The CDR3 loop is CASSREPGQIYNEQFF. In DNA form, the CDR3 reads TGTGCCAGCAGTCGAGAACCGGGACAGATCTACAATGAGCAGTTCTTC.

V usage is TRBV12-3 or TRBV12-4 and J usage is TRBJ1-1, with 7 bases lining up with TRBD1. The CDR3 is made up of 19 amino acids. Trimming took 2 bases from V and 1 from J; bases not matched to a gene: 16. For the CDR3, the DNA is TGTGCCAGCAGTTTATATTATAAGGGGGCCCCGGTTCCGAACACTGAAGCTTTCTTT. Its protein product is CASSLYYKGAPVPNTEAFF.

The V call is TRBV24-1, the J call TRBJ2-2; 7 bases fit TRBD2. Germline V lookup: CDR1 KGHDR, CDR2 SFDVKD. The CDR3 spans 16 residues. V lost 4 bases, J lost 5 bases, and 9 bases stayed unmatched. The CDR3 loop is CATSDRGGPWTGELFF. CDR3 nucleotide sequence: TGTGCCACCAGTGACCGGGGAGGGCCATGGACCGGGGAGCTGTTTTTT.

The rearrangement joins TRBV28 to TRBJ2-7, with 7 bases matching TRBD1. Per germline, CDR1 MDHEN and CDR2 SYDVKM. J was trimmed by 5 bases and V by 3 bases; bases with no gene match: 4. The length of the CDR3 is 13 residues. CDR3 loop: CASSFNDRDEQYF. In DNA, the CDR3 is TGTGCCAGCAGTTTTAATGACAGGGACGAGCAGTACTTC.

This clonotype was counted many times. V and J are TRBV5-1 and TRBJ1-2; D is unclear. The CDR3 has 13 residues. V shed 2 bases and J shed 4 bases, with 9 bases lying between them. Germline values: CDR1 SGHRS, CDR2 YFSETQ. CDR3 sequence reads: CASSLTRIYGYTF. CDR3 DNA sequence: TGCGCCAGCAGCTTAACCCGGATCTATGGCTACACCTTC. The variable domain in full, completed from reference TRBV5-1 and TRBJ1-2, reads KAGVTQTPRYLIKTRGQQVTLSCSPISGHRSVSWYQQTPGQGLQFLFEYFSETQRNKGNFPGRFSGRQFSNSRSEMNVSTLELGDSALYLCASSLTRIYGYTFGSGTRLTVV.

The chain combines TRBV7-2 with TRBJ2-7, with D possibly being TRBD2 (6 bases). V was clipped by 1 base and J by 2 bases, with 12 bases between them. There are 15 residues in the CDR3. Germline CDR1 SGHTA, CDR2 FQGNSA. CDR3 coding DNA: TGTGCCAGCAGCTTAGTTAGGCGGGGTCCCTACGAGCAGTACTTC. As protein: CASSLVRRGPYEQYF. Supplemented by reference TRBV7-2 and TRBJ2-7, the full variable domain reads GAGVSQSPSNKVTEKGKDVELRCDPISGHTALYWYRQSLGQGLEFLIYFQGNSAPDKSGLPSDRFSAERTGGSVSTLTIQRTQQEDSAVYLCASSLVRRGPYEQYFGPGTRLTVT.

This clonotype was counted between two and nine times. The genes are TRBV20-1 and TRBJ2-2, with D tentatively TRBD2 (5 bases). The CDR3 covers 15 residues. Germline-derived CDR1 and CDR2 are DFQATT and SNEGSKA (reference sequence). Trimming removed 4 bases at V and 3 bases at J, with 15 bases between. The CDR3 loop reads CSATKTDFYTGELFF. The CDR3 region has the DNA TGCAGTGCTACCAAGACGGACTTTTACACCGGGGAGCTGTTTTTT.

The genes are TRBV25-1 and TRBJ2-7, with D maybe TRBD1 (5 bases). Germline loops: CDR1 MGHDK, CDR2 SYGVNS. The CDR3 totals 13 residues. V lost 10 bases to trimming and J lost 3 bases, with 16 bases between them. CDR3 in DNA: TGTGCCATCGAAGGTGACAGAAACTACGAGCAGTACTTC. Its translation is CAIEGDRNYEQYF.

The J gene is TRBJ2-1, the V gene TRBV7-9; the D call may be TRBD1 or TRBD2 (5 bases each). This CDR3 has 15 residues. Looked up from germline, CDR1 is SEHNR and CDR2 is FQNEAQ (reference sequence). V was shortened by 0 bases and J by 6 bases, with 12 bases between the two germline ends. CDR3 region: CASSLARGRGNEQFF. The CDR3 region has the DNA TGTGCCAGCAGCTTAGCCCGGGGACGGGGCAATGAGCAGTTCTTC.